This T cell receptor (beta chain) came from a study of response to subunit inactivated influenza vaccine. Findings of the study overall: Authors suggested seasonal influenza vaccinations each recruit few new T cells.

MiXCR, run by TCRdb on the RT-PCR reads, gives a single entry per CDR3 protein. The sample includes roughly 630,000 distinct CDR3 sequences, about 14% seen only once; the top ten take roughly 7.2%. Germline V gene sequence: CDR1 DFQATT, CDR2 SNEGSKA (reference sequence). The CDR3 consists of 13 residues. V gave up 2 bases and J gave up 3 bases; unmatched junction bases: 2. Worth noting for this clonotype: Antigen specificity is unknown.

This sequence was found in a man between 50 and 59 years old who received an inactivated influenza vaccine. V is TRBV20-1 and J is TRBJ2-5; 8 nucleotides align to TRBD1. This material consisted of PBMCs from blood, taken approximately 15 days before vaccination. CDR3 bases: TGCAGTGCTAGAAAGACAGGGGAAGAGACCCAGTACTTC. Translating it yields CSARKTGEETQYF.